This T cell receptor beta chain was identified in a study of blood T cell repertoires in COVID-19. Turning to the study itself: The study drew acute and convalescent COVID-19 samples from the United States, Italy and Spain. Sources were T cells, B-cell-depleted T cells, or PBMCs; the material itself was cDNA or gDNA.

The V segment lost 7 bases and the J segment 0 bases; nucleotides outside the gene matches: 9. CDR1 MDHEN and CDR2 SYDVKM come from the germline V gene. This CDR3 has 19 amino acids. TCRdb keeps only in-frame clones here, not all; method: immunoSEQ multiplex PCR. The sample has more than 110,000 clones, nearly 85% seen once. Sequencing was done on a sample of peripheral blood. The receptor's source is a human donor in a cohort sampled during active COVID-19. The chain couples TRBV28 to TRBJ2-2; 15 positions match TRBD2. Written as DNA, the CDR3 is TGTGCCAGCACCCTACTCGGACTAGCGGGAGGGCCGAACACCGGGGAGCTGTTTTTT. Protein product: CASTLLGLAGGPNTGELFF.